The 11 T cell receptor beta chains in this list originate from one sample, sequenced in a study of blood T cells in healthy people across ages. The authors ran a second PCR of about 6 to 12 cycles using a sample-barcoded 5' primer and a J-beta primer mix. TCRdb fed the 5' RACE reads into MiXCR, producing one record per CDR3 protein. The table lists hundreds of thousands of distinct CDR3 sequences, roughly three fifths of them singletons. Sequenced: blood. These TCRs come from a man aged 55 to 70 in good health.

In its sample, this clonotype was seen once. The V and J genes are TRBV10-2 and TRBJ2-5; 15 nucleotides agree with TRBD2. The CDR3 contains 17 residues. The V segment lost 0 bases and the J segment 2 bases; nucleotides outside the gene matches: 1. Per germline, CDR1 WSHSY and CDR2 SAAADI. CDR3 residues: CASSESGLAGGQETQYF. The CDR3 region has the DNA TGCGCCAGCAGTGAGTCGGGACTAGCGGGGGGTCAAGAGACCCAGTACTTC.

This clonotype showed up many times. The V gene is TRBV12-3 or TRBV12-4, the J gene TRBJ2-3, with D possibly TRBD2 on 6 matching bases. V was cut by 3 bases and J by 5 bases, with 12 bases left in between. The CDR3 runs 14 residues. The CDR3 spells CASSFGVGGDTQYF. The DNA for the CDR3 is TGTGCCAGCAGTTTTGGGGTGGGAGGAGATACGCAGTATTTT.

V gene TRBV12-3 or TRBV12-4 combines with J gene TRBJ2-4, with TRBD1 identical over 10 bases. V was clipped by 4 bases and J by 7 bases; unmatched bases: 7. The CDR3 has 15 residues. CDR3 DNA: TGTGCCAGCAGTTCCCGCGGACAGGGGGTGAACATTCAGTACTTC. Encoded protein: CASSSRGQGVNIQYF.

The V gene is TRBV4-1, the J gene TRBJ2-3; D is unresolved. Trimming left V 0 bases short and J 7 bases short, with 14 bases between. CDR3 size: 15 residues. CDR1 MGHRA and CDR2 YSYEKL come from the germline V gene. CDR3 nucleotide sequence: TGCGCCAGCAGCCAAGATCGCTTCACGGAGAATACGCAGTATTTT. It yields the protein CASSQDRFTENTQYF.

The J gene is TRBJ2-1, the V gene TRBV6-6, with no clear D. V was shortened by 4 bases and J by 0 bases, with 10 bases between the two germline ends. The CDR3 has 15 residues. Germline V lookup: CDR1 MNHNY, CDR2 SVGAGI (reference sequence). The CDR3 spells CASSFPRSSYNEQFF. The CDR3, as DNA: TGTGCCAGCAGTTTTCCTAGGAGCTCCTACAATGAGCAGTTCTTC.

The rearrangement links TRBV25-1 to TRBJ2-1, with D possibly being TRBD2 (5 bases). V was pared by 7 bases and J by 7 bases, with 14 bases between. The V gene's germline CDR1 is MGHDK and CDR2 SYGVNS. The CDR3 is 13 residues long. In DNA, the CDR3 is TGTGCCAGCACCGGGCTAGCAGCGAATGAGCAGTTCTTC. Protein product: CASTGLAANEQFF. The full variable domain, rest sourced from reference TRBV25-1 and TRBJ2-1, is EADIYQTPRYLVIGTGKKITLECSQTMGHDKMYWYQQDPGMELHLIHYSYGVNSTEKGDLSSESTVSRIRTEHFPLTLESARPSHTSQYLCASTGLAANEQFFGPGTRLTVL.

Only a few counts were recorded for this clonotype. CDR3 nucleotides: TGTGCCAGTAGCCCACTAGCGGGGGAAGCTGATACGCAGTATTTT. Amino acids: CASSPLAGEADTQYF. The gene calls are TRBV19 and TRBJ2-3; TRBD2 agrees at 11 bases. Per the germline V gene, CDR1 is LNHDA and CDR2 is SQIVND (reference sequence). The CDR3 extends over 15 amino acids. V lost 6 bases to trimming and J lost 6 bases; unmatched junction nucleotides: 8.

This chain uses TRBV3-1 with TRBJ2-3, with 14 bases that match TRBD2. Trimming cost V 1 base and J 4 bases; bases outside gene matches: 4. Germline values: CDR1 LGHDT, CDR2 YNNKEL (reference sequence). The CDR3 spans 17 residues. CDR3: CASSQVGTSGGADTQYF. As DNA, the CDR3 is TGTGCCAGCAGCCAAGTGGGGACTAGCGGGGGCGCAGATACGCAGTATTTT.

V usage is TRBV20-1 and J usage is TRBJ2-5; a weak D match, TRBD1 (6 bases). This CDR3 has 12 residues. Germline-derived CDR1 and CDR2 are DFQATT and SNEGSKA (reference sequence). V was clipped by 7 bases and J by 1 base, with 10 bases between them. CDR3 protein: CSGQGPQETQYF. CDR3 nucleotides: TGCAGTGGTCAGGGGCCCCAAGAGACCCAGTACTTC.

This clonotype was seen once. The CDR3 reads CASSGGPRYEQYF. The CDR3 DNA reads TGTGCCAGCAGCGGGGGCCCCAGGTACGAGCAGTACTTC. The rearrangement uses TRBV6-5 and TRBJ2-7; D may correspond to TRBD1 or TRBD2 (6 bases each). Germline-derived CDR1 and CDR2 are MNHEY and SVGAGI. This CDR3 region has 13 residues. V shed 6 bases and J shed 4 bases, with 13 bases lying between them.

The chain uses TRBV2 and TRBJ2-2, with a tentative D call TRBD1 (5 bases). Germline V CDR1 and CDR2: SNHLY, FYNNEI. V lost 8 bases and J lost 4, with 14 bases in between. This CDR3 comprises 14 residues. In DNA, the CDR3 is TGTGCCAGCCTTCAGGTAGGGGCCACCGGGGAGCTGTTTTTT. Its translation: CASLQVGATGELFF.